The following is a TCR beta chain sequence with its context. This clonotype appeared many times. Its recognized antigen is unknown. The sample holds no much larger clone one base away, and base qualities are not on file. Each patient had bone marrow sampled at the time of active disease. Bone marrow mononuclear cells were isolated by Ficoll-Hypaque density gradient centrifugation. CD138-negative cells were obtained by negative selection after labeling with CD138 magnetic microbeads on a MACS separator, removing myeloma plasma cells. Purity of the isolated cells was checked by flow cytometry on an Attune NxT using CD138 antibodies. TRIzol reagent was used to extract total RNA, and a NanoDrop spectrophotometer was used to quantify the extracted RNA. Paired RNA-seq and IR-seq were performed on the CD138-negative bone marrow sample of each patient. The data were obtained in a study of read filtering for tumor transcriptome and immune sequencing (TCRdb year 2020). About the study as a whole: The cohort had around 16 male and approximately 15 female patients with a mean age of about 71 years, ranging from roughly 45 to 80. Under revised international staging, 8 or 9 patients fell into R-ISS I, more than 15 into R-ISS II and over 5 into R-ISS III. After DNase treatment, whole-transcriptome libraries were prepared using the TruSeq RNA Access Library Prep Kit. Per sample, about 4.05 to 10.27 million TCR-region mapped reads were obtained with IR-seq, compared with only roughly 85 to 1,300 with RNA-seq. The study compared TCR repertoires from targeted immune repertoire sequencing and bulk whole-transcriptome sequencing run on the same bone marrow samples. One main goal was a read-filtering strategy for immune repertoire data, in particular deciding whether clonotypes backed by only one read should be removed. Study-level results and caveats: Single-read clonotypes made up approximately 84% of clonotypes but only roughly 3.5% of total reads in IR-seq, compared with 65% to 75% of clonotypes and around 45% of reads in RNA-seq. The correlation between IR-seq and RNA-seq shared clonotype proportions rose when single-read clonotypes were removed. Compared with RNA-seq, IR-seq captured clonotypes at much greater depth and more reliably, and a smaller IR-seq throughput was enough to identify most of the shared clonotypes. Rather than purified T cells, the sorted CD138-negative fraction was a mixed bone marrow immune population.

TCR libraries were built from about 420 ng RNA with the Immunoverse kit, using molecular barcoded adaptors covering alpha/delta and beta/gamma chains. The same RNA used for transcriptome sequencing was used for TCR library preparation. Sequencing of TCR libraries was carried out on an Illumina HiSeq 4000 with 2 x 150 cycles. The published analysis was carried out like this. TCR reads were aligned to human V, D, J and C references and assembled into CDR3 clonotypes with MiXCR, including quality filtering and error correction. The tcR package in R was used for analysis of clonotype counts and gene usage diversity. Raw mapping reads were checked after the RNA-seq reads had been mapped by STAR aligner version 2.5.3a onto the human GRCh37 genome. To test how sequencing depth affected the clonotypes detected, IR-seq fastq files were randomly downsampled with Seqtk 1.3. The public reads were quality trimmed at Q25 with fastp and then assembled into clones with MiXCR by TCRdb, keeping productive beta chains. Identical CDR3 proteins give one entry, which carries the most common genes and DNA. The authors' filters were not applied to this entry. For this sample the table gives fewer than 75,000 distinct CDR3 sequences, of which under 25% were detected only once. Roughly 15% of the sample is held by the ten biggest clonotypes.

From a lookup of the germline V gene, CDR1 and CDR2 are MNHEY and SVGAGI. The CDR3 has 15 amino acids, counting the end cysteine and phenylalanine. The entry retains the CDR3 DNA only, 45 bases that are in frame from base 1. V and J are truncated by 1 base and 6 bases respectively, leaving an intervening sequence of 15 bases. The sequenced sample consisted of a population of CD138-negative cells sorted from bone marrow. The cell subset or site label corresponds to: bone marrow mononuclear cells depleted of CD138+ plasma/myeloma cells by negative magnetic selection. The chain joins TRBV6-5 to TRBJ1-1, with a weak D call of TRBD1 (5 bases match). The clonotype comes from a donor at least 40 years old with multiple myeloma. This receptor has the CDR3 CASSYYPGGRSEAFF. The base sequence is TGTGCCAGCAGTTACTATCCGGGGGGTAGATCTGAAGCTTTCTTT.